This T cell receptor beta chain was retrieved from a study of Tregs in tolerant kidney transplant recipients. Profiled with immunoSEQ multiplex PCR; TCRdb holds only in-frame clones, not every one. The table includes roughly 8,300 clones, roughly 34% detected once. General study points: Tolerant patients' donor-specific Tregs expanded beyond overall Tregs, suggesting antigen-driven growth. This study did not directly address biological reproducibility. Expanding Tregs on activated donor B cells appeared to best identify donor-specific TCRbeta clones. Validation in larger populations is needed because few patients were studied.

This clone qualifies as medium-sized (0.01 to 0.1%). No antigen is known for it. After approximately 6 days with irradiated graft donor PBMCs, CFSE-labeled recipient PBMCs were FACS-sorted. The germline V gene has CDR1 SGHVS and CDR2 FQNEAQ. The V end lost 2 bases, the J end lost 7 bases, and 18 bases lay between the germline ends. The CDR3 runs to 15 residues. This clonotype was obtained from a human patient who received a combined kidney and bone marrow transplant. The source was CD8+ T cells from blood cultured with allogeneic cells, collected before the transplant. V usage is TRBV7-8 and J usage is TRBJ2-7, with a weak D call TRBD2 (6 bases). Here the CDR3 reads CASSLYGGTIGEQYF. CDR3 nucleotides: TGTGCCAGCAGCTTATACGGCGGGACCATTGGGGAGCAGTACTTC.